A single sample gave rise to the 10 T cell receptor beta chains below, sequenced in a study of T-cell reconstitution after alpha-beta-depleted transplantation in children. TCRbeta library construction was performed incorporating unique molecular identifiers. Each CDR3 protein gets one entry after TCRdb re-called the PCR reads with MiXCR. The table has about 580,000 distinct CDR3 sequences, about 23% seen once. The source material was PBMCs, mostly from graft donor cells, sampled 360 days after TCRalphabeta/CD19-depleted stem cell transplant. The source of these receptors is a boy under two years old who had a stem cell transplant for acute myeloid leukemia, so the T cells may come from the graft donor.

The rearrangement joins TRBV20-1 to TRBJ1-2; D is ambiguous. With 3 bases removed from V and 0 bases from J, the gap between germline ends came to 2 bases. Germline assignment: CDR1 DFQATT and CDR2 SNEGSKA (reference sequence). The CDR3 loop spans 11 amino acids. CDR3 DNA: TGCAGTGCTAGGGCTAACTATGGCTACACCTTC. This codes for CSARANYGYTF.

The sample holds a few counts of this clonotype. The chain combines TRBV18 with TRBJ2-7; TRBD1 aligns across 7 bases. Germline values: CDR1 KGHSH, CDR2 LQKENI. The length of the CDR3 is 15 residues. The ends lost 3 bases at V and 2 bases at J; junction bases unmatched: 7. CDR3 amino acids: CASSPPQTGPYEQYV. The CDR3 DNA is TGTGCCAGCTCACCCCCCCAGACAGGGCCCTACGAGCAGTACGTC.

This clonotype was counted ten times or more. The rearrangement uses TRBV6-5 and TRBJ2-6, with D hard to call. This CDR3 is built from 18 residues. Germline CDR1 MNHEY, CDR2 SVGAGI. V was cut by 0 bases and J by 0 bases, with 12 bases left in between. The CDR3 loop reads CASSYSIGPSSGANVLTF. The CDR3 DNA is TGTGCCAGCAGTTACTCGATTGGGCCGAGCTCTGGGGCCAACGTCCTGACTTTC.

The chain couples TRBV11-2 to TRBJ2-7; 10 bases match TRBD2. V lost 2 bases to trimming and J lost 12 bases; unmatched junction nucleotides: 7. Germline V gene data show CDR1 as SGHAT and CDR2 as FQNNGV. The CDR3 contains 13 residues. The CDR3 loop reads CASSLSSGGEGYF. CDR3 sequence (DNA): TGTGCCAGCAGCTTATCAAGCGGGGGGGAAGGGTACTTC.

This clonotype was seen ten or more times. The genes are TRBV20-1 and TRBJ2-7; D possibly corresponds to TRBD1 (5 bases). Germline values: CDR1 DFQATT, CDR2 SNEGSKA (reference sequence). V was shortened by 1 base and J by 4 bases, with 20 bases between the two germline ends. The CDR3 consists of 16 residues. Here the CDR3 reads CSARGASGSVGYEQYV. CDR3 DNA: TGCAGTGCTAGAGGGGCCTCAGGGTCTGTAGGGTACGAGCAGTACGTC.

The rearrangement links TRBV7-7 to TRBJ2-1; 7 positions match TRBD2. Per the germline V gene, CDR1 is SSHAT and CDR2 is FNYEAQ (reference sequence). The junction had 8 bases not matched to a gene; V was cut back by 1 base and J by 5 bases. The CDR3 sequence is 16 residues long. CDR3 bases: TGTGCCAGCAGCTTAGGTCCAGCGGGGAGTCACAATGAGCAGTTCTTC. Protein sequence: CASSLGPAGSHNEQFF. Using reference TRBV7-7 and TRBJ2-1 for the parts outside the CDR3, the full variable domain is GAGVSQSPRYKVTKRGQDVTLRCDPISSHATLYWYQQALGQGPEFLTYFNYEAQPDKSGLPSDRFSAERPEGSISTLTIQRTEQRDSAMYRCASSLGPAGSHNEQFFGPGTRLTVL.

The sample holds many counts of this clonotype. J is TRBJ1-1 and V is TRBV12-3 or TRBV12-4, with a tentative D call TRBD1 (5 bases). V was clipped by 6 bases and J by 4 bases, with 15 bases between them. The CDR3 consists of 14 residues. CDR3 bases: TGTGCCAGCAGCACCCTACAGGATCCCACTGAAGCTTTCTTT. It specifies CASSTLQDPTEAFF.

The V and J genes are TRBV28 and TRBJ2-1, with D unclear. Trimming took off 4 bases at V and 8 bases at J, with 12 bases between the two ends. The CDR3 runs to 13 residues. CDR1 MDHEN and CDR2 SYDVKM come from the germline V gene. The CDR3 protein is CASSSVPEDEQFF. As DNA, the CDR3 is TGTGCCAGCAGTTCTGTCCCCGAGGATGAGCAGTTCTTC.

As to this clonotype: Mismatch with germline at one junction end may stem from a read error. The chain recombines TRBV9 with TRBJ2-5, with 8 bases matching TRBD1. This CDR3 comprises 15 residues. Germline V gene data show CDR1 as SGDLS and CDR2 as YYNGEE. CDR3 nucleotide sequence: TGCGCCAGCAGCGAGCCCGGACAGGGAGAAGAGACCCAGTACTTC. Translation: CASSEPGQGEETQYF.

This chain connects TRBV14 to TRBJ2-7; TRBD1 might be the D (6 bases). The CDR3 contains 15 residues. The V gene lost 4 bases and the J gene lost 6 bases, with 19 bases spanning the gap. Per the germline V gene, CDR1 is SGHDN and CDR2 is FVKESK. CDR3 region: CASSLSPGHLPEQYF. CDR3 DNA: TGTGCCAGCAGCCTATCCCCGGGACACCTCCCCGAGCAGTACTTC.